This passage covers 28 T cell receptor beta chains from one sample sequenced in a study of blood T cell repertoires in COVID-19. Repertoires were generated with immunoSEQ multiplex PCR, while TCRdb's copy carries only in-frame clones and drops some. Among approximately 670,000 clones listed, about 87% were seen once. Sequencing used peripheral blood. These receptors all come from a woman in her late teens or twenties with acute or convalescent COVID-19.

This chain links TRBV5-4 with TRBJ1-1; 7 nucleotides match TRBD1. Germline CDR1 and CDR2: SGHNT and YYREEE (reference sequence). CDR3 size: 16 residues. V lost 4 bases, J lost 1 base, and 10 bases stayed unmatched. This CDR3 is CASSPPRGQTNTEAFF. The CDR3, as DNA: TGTGCCAGCAGCCCCCCCCGGGGACAGACGAACACTGAAGCTTTCTTT. Complete variable domain (other parts from reference TRBV5-4 and TRBJ1-1): ETGVTQSPTHLIKTRGQQVTLRCSSQSGHNTVSWYQQALGQGPQFIFQYYREEENGRGNFPPRFSGLQFPNYSSELNVNALELDDSALYLCASSPPRGQTNTEAFFGQGTRLTVV.

This clone was recorded once. The V gene is TRBV5-6, the J gene TRBJ1-1; maybe TRBD1 (6 bases). Trimming stripped 4 bases from V and 0 bases from J, with 22 bases between. Germline V gives CDR1 SGHDT, CDR2 YYEEEE. The CDR3 covers 18 residues. The CDR3 sequence: CASSPTGGLRVMNTEAFF. CDR3 sequence (DNA): TGTGCCAGCAGCCCAACCGGGGGGCTCAGGGTTATGAACACTGAAGCTTTCTTT.

The chain couples TRBV5-5 to TRBJ2-1, with 9 bases aligning to TRBD2. In germline, CDR1 is SGHKS, CDR2 YYEKEE (reference sequence). Trimming took 4 bases from V and 7 from J; bases not matched to a gene: 9. This CDR3 has 15 residues. CDR3 sequence reads: CASSRREGRRNEQFF. In DNA, the CDR3 is TGTGCCAGCAGCCGGCGGGAGGGCAGGAGAAATGAGCAGTTCTTC.

This chain links TRBV6-5 with TRBJ2-1; 9 bases line up with TRBD2. The CDR3 is made up of 15 amino acids. Germline V CDR1 and CDR2: MNHEY, SVGAGI. The J segment lost 10 bases and the V segment lost 0 bases, leaving 7 bases of the junction unmatched. The CDR3 loop reads CASSYSLIAGVEQFF. The CDR3 DNA reads as TGTGCCAGCAGTTACTCGCTTATAGCGGGGGTAGAGCAGTTCTTC.

Comments on this clone: This specimen includes other DNA sequences encoding the same CDR3. This chain connects TRBV5-6 to TRBJ1-2; D is ambiguous. The CDR3 sequence is 11 residues long. Deletions cut 0 bases from V and 5 bases from J, with 2 bases between. CDR1 SGHDT and CDR2 YYEEEE come from the germline V gene. CDR3 bases: TGTGCCAGCAGCTTGGCGTATGGCTACACCTTC. It translates to CASSLAYGYTF.

V gene TRBV29-1 combines with J gene TRBJ1-1, with D possibly TRBD1 on 5 matching bases. V lost 8 bases, J lost 5 bases, and 18 bases lay in between. The CDR3 has 13 residues. Germline lookup yields CDR1 SQVTM and CDR2 ANQGSEA. CDR3 in amino acids: CSSLGGVRTEAFF. DNA for the CDR3: TGCAGCTCACTGGGGGGGGTTCGAACTGAAGCTTTCTTT.

In its sample, this clone was seen once. The rearrangement uses TRBV2 and TRBJ1-5, with TRBD1 as a possible D gene (5 bases). V was pared by 3 bases and J by 7 bases, with 10 bases between. The germline V gene has CDR1 SNHLY and CDR2 FYNNEI. The CDR3 loop spans 13 amino acids. The CDR3 DNA follows: TGTGCCAGCAGTGACAGGGATGGGCAGCCCCAGCATTTT. Residues: CASSDRDGQPQHF.

A few counts support this clone. The chain uses TRBV19 and TRBJ1-1, with unresolved D. V lost 3 bases, J lost 1 base, and 6 bases lay in between. The CDR3 length is 13 residues. CDR1 is LNHDA, CDR2 SQIVND, per germline (reference sequence). The CDR3, as DNA: TGTGCCAGTAGTATGTATTGGAACACTGAAGCTTTCTTT. This codes for CASSMYWNTEAFF.

The V gene is TRBV7-3, the J gene TRBJ2-2; a possible D gene is TRBD2 (6 bases). Trimming pared 6 bases from V and 7 bases from J, leaving 21 bases between. This CDR3 comprises 16 residues. CDR1 SGHTA and CDR2 FQGTGA come from the germline V gene. The CDR3 coding sequence is TGTGCCAGCAGATTAGGGGACCCCGGAGGGATCGGGGAGCTGTTTTTT. This encodes CASRLGDPGGIGELFF.

This chain connects TRBV11-1 to TRBJ1-1; D remains ambiguous. The ends were cut back, 1 base at V and 1 base at J, with 10 bases in the middle. Germline V CDR1 and CDR2: SGHAT, FQDESV (reference sequence). There are 15 residues in the CDR3. This chain's CDR3 is CASSLGGGRNTEAFF. The CDR3 DNA is TGTGCCAGCAGCTTAGGAGGCGGGAGGAACACTGAAGCTTTCTTT.

The V call is TRBV5-1, the J call TRBJ1-1; D remains ambiguous. CDR3 length equals 14 residues. The ends were cut back, 6 bases at V and 5 bases at J, with 17 bases in the middle. The germline V gene encodes CDR1 SGHRS and CDR2 YFSETQ. The CDR3 sequence: CASTEGTTRTEAFF. The CDR3 DNA is TGCGCCAGCACCGAGGGAACGACTCGGACTGAAGCTTTCTTT.

CDR3 coding DNA: TGTGCCAGCAGTGGACAGAAGAACTACGAGCAGTACTTC. As protein: CASSGQKNYEQYF. The V gene is TRBV7-9, the J gene TRBJ2-7; D is perhaps TRBD1 (6 bases). The CDR3 covers 13 residues. The germline V and J ends were trimmed by 6 bases and 3 bases, with 12 bases remaining between them. Germline assignment: CDR1 SEHNR and CDR2 FQNEAQ (reference sequence).

This clone appeared a few times. The chain recombines TRBV6-5 with TRBJ1-6, with 7 bases identical to TRBD1. Germline V CDR1 and CDR2: MNHEY, SVGAGI. The CDR3 covers 15 residues. J lost 2 bases, V lost 5 bases, and 3 bases had no gene match. This CDR3 reads CASSPQGTYNSPLHF. The CDR3, as DNA: TGTGCCAGCAGTCCACAGGGGACCTATAATTCACCCCTCCACTTT.

The V and J genes are TRBV9 and TRBJ1-1; D is unresolved. V was cut by 2 bases and J by 3 bases, with 11 bases left in between. Per the germline V gene, CDR1 is SGDLS and CDR2 is YYNGEE. The CDR3 sequence is 14 residues long. The DNA for the CDR3 is TGTGCCAGCAGCGTCAAGGGCGGGGACACTGAAGCTTTCTTT. Its translation: CASSVKGGDTEAFF.

The rearrangement joins TRBV13 to TRBJ2-5, with 9 bases that match TRBD1. The CDR3 length is 14 residues. V dropped 2 bases and J dropped 5; count of bases not matched to a gene: 3. The germline V gene has CDR1 PRHDT and CDR2 FYEKMQ (reference sequence). CDR3: CASSLTGGEETQYF. CDR3 in DNA: TGTGCCAGCAGCTTAACAGGGGGCGAGGAGACCCAGTACTTC.

The gene calls are TRBV9 and TRBJ2-1; 9 nucleotides line up with TRBD1. The V segment lost 3 bases and the J segment 5 bases; nucleotides outside the gene matches: 6. The germline V gene encodes CDR1 SGDLS and CDR2 YYNGEE. The CDR3 sequence is 15 residues long. The CDR3 spells CASSAQGANNNEQFF. As DNA, the CDR3 is TGTGCCAGCAGCGCACAGGGGGCGAATAACAATGAGCAGTTCTTC.

Worth noting for this clone: At one end the junction does not follow the germline gene, possibly because of a read error. This chain uses TRBV12-3 or TRBV12-4 with TRBJ1-4; 7 bases match TRBD1. The CDR3 has 12 amino acids. CDR3 DNA: TGTGCCAGTAGTTACCCTCGACAGGGACTGTTTTTT. Its translation: CASSYPRQGLFF.

CDR3 DNA sequence: TGTGCCAGCTCAGGACAGTGGGGCACTGAAGCTTTCTTT. It specifies CASSGQWGTEAFF. The chain uses TRBV18 and TRBJ1-1; maybe TRBD1 (6 bases). Trimming removed 5 bases at V and 4 bases at J, with 11 bases between. The CDR3 runs to 13 residues. Germline values: CDR1 KGHSH, CDR2 LQKENI.

The rearrangement uses TRBV9 and TRBJ2-2; TRBD2 matches 12 bases. Unmatched junction bases numbered 9, after V lost 4 bases and J lost 2 bases. Germline V CDR1 and CDR2: SGDLS, YYNGEE. This CDR3 contains 18 residues. The CDR3 nucleotides read TGTGCCAGCAGCCTCCGGACTAGCGGGGCCCTTAACACCGGGGAGCTGTTTTTT. Translating gives CASSLRTSGALNTGELFF.

This clone occurred once. This sequence joins TRBV4-1 and TRBJ1-1, with TRBD1 as a possible D gene (6 bases). V was clipped by 6 bases and J by 2 bases, with 16 bases between them. The germline gives CDR1 MGHRA, CDR2 YSYEKL. This CDR3 has 15 residues. Here the CDR3 reads CASSHETGFNTEAFF. The CDR3 coding sequence is TGCGCCAGCAGTCATGAAACAGGGTTCAACACTGAAGCTTTCTTT.

CDR3 protein: CSVEDLTLTKNEQFF. The CDR3 DNA follows: TGCAGCGTTGAAGATTTGACATTAACCAAGAATGAGCAGTTCTTC. The chain is built from TRBV29-1 and TRBJ2-1; D is unresolved. The CDR3 loop spans 15 amino acids. V was pared by 0 bases and J by 7 bases, with 16 bases between. Germline assignment: CDR1 SQVTM and CDR2 ANQGSEA.

This clone was observed a few times. The J gene is TRBJ1-2, the V gene TRBV6-5; a weak D match, TRBD1 (5 bases). The CDR3 contains 14 residues. V was clipped by 8 bases and J by 6 bases, with 19 bases between them. Germline V gene data show CDR1 as MNHEY and CDR2 as SVGAGI. The CDR3 loop reads CASPKGQGIDGYTF. The CDR3 region has the DNA TGTGCCAGCCCCAAAGGGCAGGGCATTGATGGCTACACCTTC.

About this clone itself: The CDR3 ends on some other residue instead of the conserved phenylalanine or tryptophan, so this is likely a read error. It is unclear where the CDR3 begins or ends on the DNA, so no DNA is shown, and the CDR3 is as TCRdb lists it. This chain connects TRBV7-3 to TRBJ1-6; the D call TRBD1 from the table was never checked on the DNA. The CDR3 length equals 11 residues, ends included. Germline V lookup: CDR1 SGHTA, CDR2 FQGTGA. This CDR3 reads CASSYTGQGSG.

The chain uses TRBV4-3 and TRBJ2-1; 9 bases fit TRBD2. The CDR3 is 17 residues long. Losses at the gene ends were 4 bases for V and 2 bases for J; bases not matched to a gene: 9. In germline, CDR1 is LGHNA, CDR2 YSLEER. The CDR3 reads CASSPDRRGGPYNEQFF. The CDR3 DNA follows: TGCGCCAGCAGCCCGGATCGGCGGGGGGGACCCTACAATGAGCAGTTCTTC.

The chain couples TRBV5-4 to TRBJ2-7; D is unresolved. Deletions cut 0 bases from V and 3 bases from J, with 7 bases between. From germline, CDR1 is SGHNT and CDR2 YYREEE (reference sequence). The CDR3 runs to 13 residues. The CDR3 nucleotides are TGTGCCAGCAGCTTGGCTACTGGCTACGAGCAGTACTTC. Translation gives CASSLATGYEQYF.

The rearrangement joins TRBV19 to TRBJ2-7, with no clear D. Germline V gives CDR1 LNHDA, CDR2 SQIVND (reference sequence). This CDR3 comprises 13 residues. V was clipped by 7 bases and J by 4 bases, with 14 bases between them. The CDR3 region is CASTPSDGYEQYF. DNA for the CDR3: TGTGCCAGTACCCCGAGTGACGGGTACGAGCAGTACTTC.

The chain carries TRBV30 and TRBJ1-2; 7 bases align to TRBD1. The CDR3 has 13 amino acids. The V gene end was trimmed by 3 bases and the J gene end by 8 bases; junction bases not matched to a gene: 9. Germline V gives CDR1 GTSNPN, CDR2 SVGIG (reference sequence). The CDR3 DNA is TGTGCCTGGAGCCGTGGACAGGCCGAGGGCTACACCTTC. Protein: CAWSRGQAEGYTF.

The chain couples TRBV5-5 to TRBJ2-7; unclear D gene. Looked up from germline, CDR1 is SGHKS and CDR2 is YYEKEE (reference sequence). The length of the CDR3 is 14 residues. The V gene lost 0 bases and the J gene lost 7 bases, with 14 bases spanning the gap. CDR3 residues: CASSLGPGFEEQYF. CDR3 sequence (DNA): TGTGCCAGCAGCTTGGGACCCGGGTTCGAGGAGCAGTACTTC.